The sequence of this TCR beta chain was determined in a study of cytomegalovirus exposure and HLA in healthy donors. PCR used 60 Vbeta primers and 13 Jbeta primers. Measured with immunoSEQ multiplex PCR; TCRdb has only the in-frame clones, and not every one. The sample lists some 180,000 clones, roughly 82% occurring once. The receptor was derived from a man aged 35 to 55 in good health and CMV-seronegative. What was sequenced was PBMCs.

In DNA form, the CDR3 reads TGTGCCAGCAGTTTCGGGACAGGCGTTAACTATGGCTACACCTTC. Amino acids: CASSFGTGVNYGYTF. This rearrangement joins TRBV28 to TRBJ1-2; 8 nucleotides line up with TRBD1. V lost 3 bases, J lost 1 base, and 4 bases stayed unmatched. From germline, CDR1 is MDHEN and CDR2 SYDVKM. CDR3 size: 15 residues.